A single sample is the source of the 19 T cell receptor beta chains below, sequenced in a study of T cells of healthy individuals. A single record per CDR3 protein comes from TCRdb applying MiXCR to the 5' RACE reads. This table holds about 41,000 distinct CDR3 sequences, 3.5% to 5.5% found once. All receptors come from a human donor in good health.

This clonotype was seen repeatedly, ten times or more. V gene TRBV2 combines with J gene TRBJ2-1; unclear D gene. V dropped 5 bases and J dropped 0 bases, with 11 bases sitting between them. The CDR3 runs 15 residues. CDR1 is SNHLY, CDR2 FYNNEI, per germline. The CDR3 sequence is CASSPDGSSYNEQFF. The CDR3 DNA follows: TGTGCCAGCAGTCCAGACGGTTCCTCCTACAATGAGCAGTTCTTC.

This clonotype was picked up many times. This chain uses TRBV27 with TRBJ2-7; TRBD1 or TRBD2 may be the D gene (5 bases each). Trimming cost V 5 bases and J 3 bases, with 14 bases left between them. CDR3 length equals 14 residues. Germline V lookup: CDR1 MNHEY, CDR2 SMNVEV (reference sequence). The CDR3 region has the DNA TGTGCCAGCAGTCCTGGGACGGATCACTACGAGCAGTACTTC. It is translated as CASSPGTDHYEQYF.

This clonotype showed up just a few times. The chain uses TRBV27 and TRBJ2-6; possibly TRBD1 or TRBD2 for D (6 bases each). Looked up from germline, CDR1 is MNHEY and CDR2 is SMNVEV (reference sequence). The V end lost 3 bases, the J end lost 1 base, and 16 bases lay between the germline ends. The CDR3 loop spans 18 amino acids. CDR3 in amino acids: CASSFRPGGYSGANVLTF. The DNA for the CDR3 is TGTGCCAGCAGTTTTCGCCCCGGGGGCTATTCTGGGGCCAACGTCCTGACTTTC. Full variable domain (rest looked up from reference TRBV27 and TRBJ2-6): EAQVTQNPRYLITVTGKKLTVTCSQNMNHEYMSWYRQDPGLGLRQIYYSMNVEVTDKGDVPEGYKVSRKEKRNFPLILESPSPNQTSLYFCASSFRPGGYSGANVLTFGAGSRLTVL.

This clonotype was observed a few times. No conserved phenylalanine or tryptophan is present at the end of the CDR3, so a read error is the likely explanation. This sequence joins TRBV19 and TRBJ1-1; TRBD1 aligns across 10 bases. Germline trimming cut 8 bases from V and 4 bases from J; bases unmatched to any gene: 16. The CDR3 covers 17 residues. Per the germline V gene, CDR1 is LNHDA and CDR2 is SQIVND (reference sequence). CDR3 amino acids: CASHSTWDRGSSTEAFV. CDR3 bases: TGTGCCAGTCATAGTACGTGGGACAGGGGCTCCTCCACTGAAGCTTTCGTT.

This clonotype was picked up many times. The germline gene is not matched at one end of the junction; a read error may be the cause. V and J are TRBV7-7 and TRBJ2-3, with 12 bases that match TRBD2. The CDR3 length is 15 residues. Looked up from germline, CDR1 is SSHAT and CDR2 is FNYEAQ (reference sequence). The CDR3 nucleotides are TGTGCTAGCAGCCGACTAGCGGGAGTTACAGATACGCAGTATTTT. Translating it yields CASSRLAGVTDTQYF.

This clonotype was detected ten times or more. The rearrangement links TRBV2 to TRBJ2-3; 7 bases line up with TRBD2. V trimming: 10 bases; J trimming: 3 bases; junction bases outside the gene matches: 10. From germline, CDR1 is SNHLY and CDR2 FYNNEI. The CDR3 runs 14 residues. CDR3 sequence (DNA): TGTGCCATCGGGGGGACTCAAGGGACAGATACGCAGTATTTT. Its protein product is CAIGGTQGTDTQYF.

The V and J genes are TRBV12-3 or TRBV12-4 and TRBJ1-1; D not resolved. Trimming stripped 6 bases from V and 6 bases from J, with 8 bases between. The CDR3 runs to 11 residues. The CDR3 region has the DNA TGTGCCAGCAGGGTAGGGCCTGAAGCTTTCTTT. It specifies CASRVGPEAFF.

The V call is TRBV5-1, the J call TRBJ2-1; TRBD1 agrees at 8 bases. V dropped 4 bases and J dropped 6; count of bases not matched to a gene: 12. Germline loops: CDR1 SGHRS, CDR2 YFSETQ. This CDR3 is 16 amino acids long. The CDR3 DNA reads as TGCGCCAGCAGCGGAGGGGCCAGGGGGCGGGGCAATGAGCAGTTCTTC. Translating it yields CASSGGARGRGNEQFF.

This clonotype was seen ten or more times. The chain couples TRBV15 to TRBJ1-5; D possibly corresponds to TRBD1 (6 bases). Germline CDR1 and CDR2: LNHNV and YYDKDF (reference sequence). V was trimmed by 0 bases and J by 6 bases, leaving 24 bases between them. This CDR3 comprises 19 residues. CDR3 in amino acids: CATSRDRLGRGGIGQPQHF. The DNA of the CDR3 is TGTGCCACCAGCAGAGATCGTTTGGGCAGGGGAGGAATCGGTCAGCCCCAGCATTTT. Complete variable domain (other parts from reference TRBV15 and TRBJ1-5): DAMVIQNPRYQVTQFGKPVTLSCSQTLNHNVMYWYQQKSSQAPKLLFHYYDKDFNNEADTPDNFQSRRPNTSFCFLDIRSPGLGDTAMYLCATSRDRLGRGGIGQPQHFGDGTRLSIL.

This chain links TRBV7-1 with TRBJ1-5; 7 bases agree with TRBD1. TRBV7-1 is filed as an ORF, its function uncertain. V dropped 3 bases and J dropped 7; count of bases not matched to a gene: 9. The CDR3 runs to 15 residues. CDR3 DNA sequence: TGTGCCAGCAGCTCCGGGACAGTCCGAGGACAGCCCCAGCATTTT. Its protein is CASSSGTVRGQPQHF.

In this sample, this clonotype turned up many times. The V and J genes are TRBV6-2 or TRBV6-3 and TRBJ2-1; 7 bases fit TRBD2. Germline trimming cut 5 bases from V and 4 bases from J; bases unmatched to any gene: 2. This CDR3 region has 13 residues. Germline CDR1 and CDR2: MNHEY and SVGEGT. Written as DNA, the CDR3 is TGTGCCAGCAGTGGGACTATTTACAATGAGCAGTTCTTC. Residues: CASSGTIYNEQFF.

This clonotype was detected ten times or more. The V call is TRBV4-2, the J call TRBJ2-7, with D maybe TRBD2 (6 bases). V was shortened by 0 bases and J by 0 bases, with 12 bases between the two germline ends. CDR1 LGHNA and CDR2 YNFKEQ come from the germline V gene. This CDR3 has 16 residues. Written as DNA, the CDR3 is TGTGCCAGCAGCCAAGATGGGCAGGGAGGCTCCTACGAGCAGTACTTC. The encoded protein is CASSQDGQGGSYEQYF.

On this clonotype itself: This sequence may be a read error, since a much larger clone differs from it by one base. The chain recombines TRBV27 with TRBJ1-1; D gene ambiguous. CDR1 MNHEY and CDR2 SMNVEV come from the germline V gene (reference sequence). This CDR3 region has 13 residues. CDR3 nucleotides: TGTGCCAGCAGACCCGGCTGGAACACTGAAGGTTTCTTT. Encoded protein: CASRPGWNTEGFF.

CDR3: CASSEEVAGDNEQFF. CDR3 nucleotide sequence: TGTGCCAGCAGTGAAGAGGTAGCGGGAGACAATGAGCAGTTCTTC. This sequence joins TRBV2 and TRBJ2-1; 9 bases align to TRBD2. With 1 base clipped from V and 5 bases from J, the junction kept 3 bases outside the gene matches. The germline V gene encodes CDR1 SNHLY and CDR2 FYNNEI. The CDR3 covers 15 residues.

This clonotype is medium-sized by share. The gene calls are TRBV6-6 and TRBJ1-2, with 7 bases identical to TRBD1. Germline values: CDR1 MNHNY, CDR2 SVGAGI (reference sequence). The CDR3 is 17 residues long. With V trimmed by 6 bases and J by 4 bases, 17 bases remained unmatched. The CDR3 DNA sequence: TGTGCCAGCAGCCCGCCGGGACAGTCGTTCGAGCCCTATGGCTACACCTTC. Protein sequence: CASSPPGQSFEPYGYTF.

This clonotype came up many times. The chain is built from TRBV20-1 and TRBJ1-4, with 11 nucleotides matching TRBD1. The CDR3 runs 14 residues. Trimming cost V 4 bases and J 7 bases; bases outside gene matches: 5. Germline CDR1 DFQATT, CDR2 SNEGSKA (reference sequence). CDR3 protein: CSAISGTGGEKLFF. The DNA of the CDR3 is TGCAGTGCTATTTCCGGGACAGGGGGTGAAAAACTGTTTTTT.

The sample holds a few counts of this clonotype. This chain links TRBV27 with TRBJ2-5; 10 positions match TRBD2. V was clipped by 6 bases and J by 5 bases; unmatched bases: 9. The CDR3 is 15 residues long. Germline lookup yields CDR1 MNHEY and CDR2 SMNVEV (reference sequence). The CDR3 DNA reads TGTGCCAGCAGACCCCTACTAGCGGGATATGAGACCCAGTACTTC. Protein product: CASRPLLAGYETQYF.

This clonotype was observed at least ten times. The genes are TRBV4-3 and TRBJ2-3; D is unresolved. V lost 0 bases and J 0 bases, leaving 7 bases between the germline ends. Germline CDR1 LGHNA, CDR2 YSLEER. This CDR3 is built from 15 residues. The CDR3: CASSQDAHSTDTQYF. In DNA form, the CDR3 reads TGCGCCAGCAGCCAAGATGCACATAGCACAGATACGCAGTATTTT.

This clonotype was seen repeatedly, ten times or more. The chain combines TRBV12-3 or TRBV12-4 with TRBJ1-2; D may be TRBD1 (5 bases). This CDR3 is built from 12 residues. V gave up 3 bases and J gave up 6 bases, with 8 bases separating them. CDR3 DNA: TGTGCCAGCAGTTTTGCAGGGAATGGCTACACCTTC. It is translated as CASSFAGNGYTF.